The rows below give T cell receptor beta chains drawn from one sample of a study of naive and memory T cell subsets. Each CDR3 protein is one row after TCRdb ran MiXCR on the UMI-ligation and nested PCR reads. Among under 150,000 distinct CDR3 sequences listed, approximately 18% were seen once. What was sequenced was naive CD8+ T cells from blood. The receptors derive from a human donor in good health. The CDR3 runs from the conserved cysteine through the conserved F or W. A D gene is named only where the DNA matches it firmly. Only part of the rows carry a size: once, few, many, or a class if the clone is expanded.

V gene	clone size	J gene	CDR3 length	D gene	CDR3 DNA	CDR3 protein
TRBV5-1	few	TRBJ2-7	13	TRBD1	TGCGCCAGCAGGGGACAGGGCAGGTACGAGCAGTACTTC	CASRGQGRYEQYF
TRBV13	.	TRBJ1-1	17	TRBD1	TGTGCCAGCAGCCTGAACACGGGGCAGGGGGCGAGCACTGAAGCTTTCTTT	CASSLNTGQGASTEAFF
TRBV2	.	TRBJ1-1	11	.	TGTGCCAGCCCAAGGTACACTGAAGCTTTCTTT	CASPRYTEAFF
TRBV25-1	.	TRBJ2-1	13	.	TGTGCCAGCAGTGATCATGGTGACAATGAGCAGTTCTTC	CASSDHGDNEQFF
TRBV28	few	TRBJ2-7	13	.	TGTGCCAGCAGCCGGGCGTTCTCCTACGAGCAGTACTTC	CASSRAFSYEQYF
TRBV30	few	TRBJ2-1	19	.	TGTGCCTGGCGACAAGAACCTCCGGGACTCGATATTGGGTACAATGAGCAGTTCTTC	CAWRQEPPGLDIGYNEQFF
TRBV19	.	TRBJ1-4	12	.	TGTGCCAGTAGTATTGACCGGTCGGTACCGTTTTTT	CASSIDRSVPFF
TRBV27	.	TRBJ1-5	14	.	TGTGCCAGCAGCCTGTTGGGCGGTGATCAGCCCCAGCATTTT	CASSLLGGDQPQHF
TRBV15	.	TRBJ1-2	15	.	TGTGCCACCAGTCACGTTGGGGCCTTTAACTATGGCTACACCTTC	CATSHVGAFNYGYTF
TRBV5-1	few	TRBJ2-1	14	.	TGCGCCAGCAGCTTGGAAGATTCCTACAATGAGCAGTTCTTC	CASSLEDSYNEQFF
TRBV7-9	.	TRBJ1-1	18	TRBD1	TGTGCCAGCAGCTTAGCTGCTGGACAGGGGAGTCTTTACACTGAAGCTTTCTTT	CASSLAAGQGSLYTEAFF
TRBV6-1	.	TRBJ2-1	9	.	TGTGCCAGCAGTGAAGCTGGGTTCTTC	CASSEAGFF
TRBV20-1	.	TRBJ2-3	15	.	TGCAGTGCTCCTCAAACATTCAGACTCACAGATACGCAGTATTTT	CSAPQTFRLTDTQYF
TRBV6-2/TRBV6-3	many	TRBJ1-3	13	.	TGTGCCAGCAGAAAGGCCTCTGGAAACACCATATATTTT	CASRKASGNTIYF
TRBV3-1	few	TRBJ2-7	15	.	TGTGCCAGCAGCCAAGCACTGGCGGTTATCTACGAGCAGTACTTC	CASSQALAVIYEQYF
TRBV11-2	.	TRBJ2-2	16	TRBD1	TGTGCCAGCAGCTTAGAATGGACAGGGGGCACCGGGGAGCTGTTTTTT	CASSLEWTGGTGELFF
TRBV7-9	.	TRBJ2-7	13	.	TGTGCCAGCAGTCCGACAGAAAACTACGAGCAGTACTTC	CASSPTENYEQYF